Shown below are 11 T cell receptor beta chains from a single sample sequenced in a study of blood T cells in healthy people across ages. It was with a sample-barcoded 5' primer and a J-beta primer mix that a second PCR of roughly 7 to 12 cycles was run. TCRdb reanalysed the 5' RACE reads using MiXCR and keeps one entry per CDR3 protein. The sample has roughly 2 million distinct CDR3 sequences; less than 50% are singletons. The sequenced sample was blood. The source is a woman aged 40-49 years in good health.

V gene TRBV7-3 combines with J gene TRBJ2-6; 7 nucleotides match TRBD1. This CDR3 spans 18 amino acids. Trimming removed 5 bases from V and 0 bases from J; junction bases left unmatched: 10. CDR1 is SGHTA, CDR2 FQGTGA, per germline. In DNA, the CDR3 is TGTGCCAGCAGCCCCCAGACAGGGTCTGCCTCTGGGGCCAACGTCCTGACTTTC. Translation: CASSPQTGSASGANVLTF.

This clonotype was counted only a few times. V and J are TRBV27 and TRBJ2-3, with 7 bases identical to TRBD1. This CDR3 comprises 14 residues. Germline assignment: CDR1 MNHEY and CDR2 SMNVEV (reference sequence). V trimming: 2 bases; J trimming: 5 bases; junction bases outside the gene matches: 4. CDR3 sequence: CASSLTDREDTQYF. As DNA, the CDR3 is TGTGCCAGCAGTTTAACCGACAGGGAAGATACGCAGTATTTT.

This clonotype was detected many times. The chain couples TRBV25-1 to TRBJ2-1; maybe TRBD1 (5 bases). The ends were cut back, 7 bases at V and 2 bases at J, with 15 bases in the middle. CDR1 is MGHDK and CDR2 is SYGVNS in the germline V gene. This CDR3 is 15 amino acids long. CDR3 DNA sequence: TGTGCCAGCACCCTCGACAGATATCCCTACAATGAGCAGTTCTTC. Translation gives CASTLDRYPYNEQFF.

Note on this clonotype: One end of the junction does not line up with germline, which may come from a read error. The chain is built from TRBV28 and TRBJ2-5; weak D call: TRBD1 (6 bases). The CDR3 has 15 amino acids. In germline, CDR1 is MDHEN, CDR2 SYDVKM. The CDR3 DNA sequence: TGTGCCAGCAGCCCTAACAGGGACCACCAAGGGACCCAGTACTTC. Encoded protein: CASSPNRDHQGTQYF. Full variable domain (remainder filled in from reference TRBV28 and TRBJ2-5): DVKVTQSSRYLVKRTGEKVFLECVQDMDHENMFWYRQDPGLGLRLIYFSYDVKMKEKGDIPEGYSVSREKKERFSLILESASTNQTSMYLCASSPNRDHQGTQYFGPGTRLLVL.

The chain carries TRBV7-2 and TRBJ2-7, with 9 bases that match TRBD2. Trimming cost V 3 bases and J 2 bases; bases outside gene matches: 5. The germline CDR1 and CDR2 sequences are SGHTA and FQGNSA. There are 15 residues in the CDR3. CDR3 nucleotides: TGTGCCAGCAGCTTGAGCGGGGGGTTCCCCTACGAGCAGTACTTC. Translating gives CASSLSGGFPYEQYF. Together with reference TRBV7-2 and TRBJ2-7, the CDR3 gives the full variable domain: GAGVSQSPSNKVTEKGKDVELRCDPISGHTALYWYRQSLGQGLEFLIYFQGNSAPDKSGLPSDRFSAERTGGSVSTLTIQRTQQEDSAVYLCASSLSGGFPYEQYFGPGTRLTVT.

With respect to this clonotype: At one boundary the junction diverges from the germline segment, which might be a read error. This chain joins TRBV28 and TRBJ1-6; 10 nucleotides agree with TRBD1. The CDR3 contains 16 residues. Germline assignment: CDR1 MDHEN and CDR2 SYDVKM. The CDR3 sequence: CASSPPGQGVNSSLHF. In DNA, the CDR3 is TGTGCCAGCAGTCCCCCCGGACAGGGGGTAAATTCATCCCTCCACTTT. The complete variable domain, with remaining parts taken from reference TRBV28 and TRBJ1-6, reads DVKVTQSSRYLVKRTGEKVFLECVQDMDHENMFWYRQDPGLGLRLIYFSYDVKMKEKGDIPEGYSVSREKKERFSLILESASTNQTSMYLCASSPPGQGVNSSLHFGNGTRLTVT.

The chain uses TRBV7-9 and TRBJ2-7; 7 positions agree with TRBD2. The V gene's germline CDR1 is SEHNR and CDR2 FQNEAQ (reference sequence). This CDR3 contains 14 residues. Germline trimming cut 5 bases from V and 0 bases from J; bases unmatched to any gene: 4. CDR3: CASSPGLDSYEQYF. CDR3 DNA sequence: TGTGCCAGCAGCCCCGGACTAGACTCCTACGAGCAGTACTTC.

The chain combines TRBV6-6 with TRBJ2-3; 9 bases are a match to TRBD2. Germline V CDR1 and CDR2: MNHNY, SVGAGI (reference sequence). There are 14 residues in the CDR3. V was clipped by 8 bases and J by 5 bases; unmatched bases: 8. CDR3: CASGGGGELDTQYF. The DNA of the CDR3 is TGTGCCAGCGGTGGCGGGGGGGAGTTAGATACGCAGTATTTT.

CDR3 coding DNA: TGCAGTACTATAAACAACAGGGTTCTGAACACTGAAGCTTTCTTT. Its translation: CSTINNRVLNTEAFF. The V call is TRBV20-1, the J call TRBJ1-1; D possibly corresponds to TRBD1 (6 bases). The CDR3 is 15 residues long. V lost 8 bases to trimming and J lost 0 bases, with 19 bases between them. CDR1 DFQATT and CDR2 SNEGSKA come from the germline V gene (reference sequence).

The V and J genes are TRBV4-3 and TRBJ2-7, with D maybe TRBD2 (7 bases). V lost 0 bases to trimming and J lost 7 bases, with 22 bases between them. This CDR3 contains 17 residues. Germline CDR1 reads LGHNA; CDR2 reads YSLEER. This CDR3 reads CASSQDDEGGPYNEQYF. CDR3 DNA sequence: TGCGCCAGCAGCCAAGATGACGAGGGGGGGCCGTACAATGAGCAGTACTTC.

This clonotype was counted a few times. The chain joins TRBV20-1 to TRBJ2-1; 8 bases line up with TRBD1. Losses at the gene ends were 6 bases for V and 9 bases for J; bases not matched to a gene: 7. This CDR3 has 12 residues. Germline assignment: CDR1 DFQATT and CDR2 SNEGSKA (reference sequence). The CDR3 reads CSASFDRGEQFF. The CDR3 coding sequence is TGCAGTGCATCGTTCGACAGGGGTGAGCAGTTCTTC.